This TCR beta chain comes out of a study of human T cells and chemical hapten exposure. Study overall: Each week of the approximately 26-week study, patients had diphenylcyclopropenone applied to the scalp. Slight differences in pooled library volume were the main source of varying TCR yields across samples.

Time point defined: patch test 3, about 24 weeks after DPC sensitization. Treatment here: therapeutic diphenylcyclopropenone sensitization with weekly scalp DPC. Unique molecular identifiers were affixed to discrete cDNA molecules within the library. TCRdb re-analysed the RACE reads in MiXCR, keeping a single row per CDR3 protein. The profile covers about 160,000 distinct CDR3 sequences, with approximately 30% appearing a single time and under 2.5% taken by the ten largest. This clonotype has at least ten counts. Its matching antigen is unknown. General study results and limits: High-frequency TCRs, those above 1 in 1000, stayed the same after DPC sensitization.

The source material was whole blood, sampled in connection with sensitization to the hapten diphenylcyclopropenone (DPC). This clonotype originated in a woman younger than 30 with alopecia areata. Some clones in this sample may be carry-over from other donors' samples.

The CDR3 spells CASSQDSGGEEKLFF. In DNA form, the CDR3 reads TGCGCCAGCAGCCAAGACTCAGGGGGCGAGGAAAAACTGTTTTTT. The V call is TRBV4-3, the J call TRBJ1-4; 8 bases match TRBD1. Germline values: CDR1 LGHNA, CDR2 YSLEER. The CDR3 spans 15 residues. V shed 0 bases and J 8 bases; nucleotides not matched to a gene: 5.